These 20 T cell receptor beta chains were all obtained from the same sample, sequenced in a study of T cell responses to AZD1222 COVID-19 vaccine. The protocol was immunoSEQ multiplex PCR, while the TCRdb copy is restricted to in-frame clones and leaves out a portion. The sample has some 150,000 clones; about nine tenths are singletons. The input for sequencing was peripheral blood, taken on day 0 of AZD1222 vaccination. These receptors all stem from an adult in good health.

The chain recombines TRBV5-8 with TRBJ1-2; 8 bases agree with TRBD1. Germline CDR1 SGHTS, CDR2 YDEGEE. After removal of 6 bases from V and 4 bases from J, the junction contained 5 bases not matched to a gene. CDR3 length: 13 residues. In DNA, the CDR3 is TGTGCCAGCATCAGGGGGCCCGGCTATGGCTACACCTTC. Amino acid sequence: CASIRGPGYGYTF. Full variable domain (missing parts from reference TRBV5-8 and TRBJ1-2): EAGVTQSPTHLIKTRGQQATLRCSPISGHTSVYWYQQALGLGLQFLLWYDEGEERNRGNFPPRFSGRQFPNYSSELNVNALELEDSALYLCASIRGPGYGYTFGSGTRLTVV.

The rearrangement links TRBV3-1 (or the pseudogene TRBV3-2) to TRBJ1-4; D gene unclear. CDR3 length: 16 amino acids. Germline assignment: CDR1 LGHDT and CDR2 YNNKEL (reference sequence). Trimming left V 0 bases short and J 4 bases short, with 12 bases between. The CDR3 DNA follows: TGTGCCAGCAGCCAAGACGGGCCCCTAAGTAATGAAAAACTGTTTTTT. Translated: CASSQDGPLSNEKLFF.

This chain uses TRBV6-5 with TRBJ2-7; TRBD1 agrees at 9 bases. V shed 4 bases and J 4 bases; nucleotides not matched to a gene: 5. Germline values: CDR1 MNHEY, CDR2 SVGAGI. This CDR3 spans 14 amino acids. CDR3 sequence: CASSLQGAPYEQYF. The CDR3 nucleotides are TGTGCCAGCAGTTTACAGGGGGCGCCGTACGAGCAGTACTTC.

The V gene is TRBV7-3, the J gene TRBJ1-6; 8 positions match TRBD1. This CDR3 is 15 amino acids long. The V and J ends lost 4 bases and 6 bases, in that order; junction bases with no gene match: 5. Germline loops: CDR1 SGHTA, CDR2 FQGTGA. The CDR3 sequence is CASSSGGAGNSPLHF. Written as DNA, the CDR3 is TGTGCCAGCAGCTCAGGGGGCGCGGGTAATTCACCCCTCCACTTT.

CDR3 sequence reads: CASSESGGNGANVLTF. For the CDR3, the DNA is TGTGCCAGCAGTGAATCTGGGGGGAATGGGGCCAACGTCCTGACTTTC. The J gene is TRBJ2-6, the V gene TRBV2; possible D gene TRBD2, 6 bases. V lost 2 bases to trimming and J lost 3 bases, with 11 bases between them. The CDR3 has 16 amino acids. CDR1 and CDR2 (germline): SNHLY, FYNNEI.

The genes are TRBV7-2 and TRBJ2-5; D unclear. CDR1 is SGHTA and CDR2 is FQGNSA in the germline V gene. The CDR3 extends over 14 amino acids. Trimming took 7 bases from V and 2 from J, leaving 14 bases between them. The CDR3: CASTPSQIQETQYF. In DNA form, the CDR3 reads TGTGCCAGCACTCCTAGTCAGATACAAGAGACCCAGTACTTC. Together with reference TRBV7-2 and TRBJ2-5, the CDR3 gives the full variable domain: GAGVSQSPSNKVTEKGKDVELRCDPISGHTALYWYRQSLGQGLEFLIYFQGNSAPDKSGLPSDRFSAERTGGSVSTLTIQRTQQEDSAVYLCASTPSQIQETQYFGPGTRLLVL.

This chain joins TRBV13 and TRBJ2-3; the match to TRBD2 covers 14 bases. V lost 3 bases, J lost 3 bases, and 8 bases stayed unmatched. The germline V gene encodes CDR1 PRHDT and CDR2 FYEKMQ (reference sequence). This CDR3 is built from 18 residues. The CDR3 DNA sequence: TGTGCCAGCAGCTTTTTCCCCGGGACTAGCGGGAGTACAGATACGCAGTATTTT. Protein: CASSFFPGTSGSTDTQYF.

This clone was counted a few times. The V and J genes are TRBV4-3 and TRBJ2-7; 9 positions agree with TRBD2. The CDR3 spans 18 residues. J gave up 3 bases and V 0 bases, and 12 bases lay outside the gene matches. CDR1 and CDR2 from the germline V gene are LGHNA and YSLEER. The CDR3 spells CASSQDRVIPSGVYEQYF. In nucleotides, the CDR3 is TGCGCCAGCAGCCAAGATAGGGTAATTCCTAGCGGGGTCTACGAGCAGTACTTC.

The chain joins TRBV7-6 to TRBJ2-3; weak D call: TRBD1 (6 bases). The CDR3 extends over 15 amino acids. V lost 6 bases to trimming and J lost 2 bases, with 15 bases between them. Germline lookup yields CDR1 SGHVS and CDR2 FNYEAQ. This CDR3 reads CASSSRGGSTDTQYF. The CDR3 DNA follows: TGTGCCAGCAGTTCCCGAGGGGGATCCACAGATACGCAGTATTTT.

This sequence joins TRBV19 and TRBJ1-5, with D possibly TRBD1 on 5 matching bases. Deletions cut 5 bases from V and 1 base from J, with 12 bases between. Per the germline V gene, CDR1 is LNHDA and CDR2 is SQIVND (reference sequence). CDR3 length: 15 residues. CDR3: CASSLGPMSNQPQHF. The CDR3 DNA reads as TGTGCCAGTAGTTTGGGGCCGATGAGCAATCAGCCCCAGCATTTT.

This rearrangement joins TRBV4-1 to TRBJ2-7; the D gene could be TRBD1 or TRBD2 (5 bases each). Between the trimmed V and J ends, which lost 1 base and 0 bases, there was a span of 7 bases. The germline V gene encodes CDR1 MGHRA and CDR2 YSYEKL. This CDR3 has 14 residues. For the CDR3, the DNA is TGCGCCAGCAGCCAAGGAGGGGTCTCCTACGAGCAGTACTTC. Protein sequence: CASSQGGVSYEQYF.

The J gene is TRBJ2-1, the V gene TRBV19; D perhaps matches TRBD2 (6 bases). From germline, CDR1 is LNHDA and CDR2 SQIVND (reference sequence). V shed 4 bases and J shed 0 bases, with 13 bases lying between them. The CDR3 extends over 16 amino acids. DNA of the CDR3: TGTGCCAGTAGTAGGGGGACTCTGAGCTCCTACAATGAGCAGTTCTTC. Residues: CASSRGTLSSYNEQFF.

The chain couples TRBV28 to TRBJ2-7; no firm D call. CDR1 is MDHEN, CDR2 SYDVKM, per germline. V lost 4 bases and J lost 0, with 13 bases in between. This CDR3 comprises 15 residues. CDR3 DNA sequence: TGTGCCAGCAGTTCCCGTTATCTTAGCTCCTACGAGCAGTACTTC. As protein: CASSSRYLSSYEQYF.

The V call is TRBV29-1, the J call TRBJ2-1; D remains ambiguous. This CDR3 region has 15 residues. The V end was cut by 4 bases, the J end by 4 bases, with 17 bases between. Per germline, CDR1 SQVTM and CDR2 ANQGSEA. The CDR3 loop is CSVVPPPTDYNEQFF. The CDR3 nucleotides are TGCAGCGTTGTCCCTCCCCCCACGGATTACAATGAGCAGTTCTTC.

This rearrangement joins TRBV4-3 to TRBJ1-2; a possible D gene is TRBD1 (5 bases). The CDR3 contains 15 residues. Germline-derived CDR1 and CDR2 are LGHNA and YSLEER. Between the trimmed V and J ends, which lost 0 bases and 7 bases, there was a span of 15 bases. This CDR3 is CASSQDLTGASGYTF. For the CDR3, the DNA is TGCGCCAGCAGCCAAGATCTTACCGGGGCGAGTGGCTACACCTTC.

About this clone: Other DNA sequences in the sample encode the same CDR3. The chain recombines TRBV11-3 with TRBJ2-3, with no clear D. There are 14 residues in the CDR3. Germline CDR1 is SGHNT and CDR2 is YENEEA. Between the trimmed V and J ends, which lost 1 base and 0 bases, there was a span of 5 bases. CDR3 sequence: CASSLGPSTDTQYF. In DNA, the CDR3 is TGTGCCAGCAGCTTAGGCCCAAGCACAGATACGCAGTATTTT.

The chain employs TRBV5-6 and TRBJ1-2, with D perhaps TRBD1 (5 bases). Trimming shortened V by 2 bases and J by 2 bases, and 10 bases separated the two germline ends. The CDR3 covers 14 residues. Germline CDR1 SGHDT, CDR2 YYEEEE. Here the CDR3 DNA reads TGTGCCAGCAGCTTTTGGGGACGGAACTATGGCTACACCTTC. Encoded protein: CASSFWGRNYGYTF.

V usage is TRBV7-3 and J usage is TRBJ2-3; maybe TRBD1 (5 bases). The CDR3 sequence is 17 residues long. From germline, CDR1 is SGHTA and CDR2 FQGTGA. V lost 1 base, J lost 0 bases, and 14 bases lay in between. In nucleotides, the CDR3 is TGTGCCAGCAGCTTAAATCCAGGGCTTACTAGCACAGATACGCAGTATTTT. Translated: CASSLNPGLTSTDTQYF.

CDR3 sequence: CASSGPGLAGGNEQFF. CDR3 bases: TGTGCCAGCAGCGGACCGGGACTAGCGGGAGGGAATGAGCAGTTCTTC. The rearrangement uses TRBV9 and TRBJ2-1; the match to TRBD2 covers 16 bases. V gave up 3 bases and J gave up 7 bases; unmatched junction bases: 4. CDR1 is SGDLS, CDR2 YYNGEE, per germline. The CDR3 runs 16 residues.

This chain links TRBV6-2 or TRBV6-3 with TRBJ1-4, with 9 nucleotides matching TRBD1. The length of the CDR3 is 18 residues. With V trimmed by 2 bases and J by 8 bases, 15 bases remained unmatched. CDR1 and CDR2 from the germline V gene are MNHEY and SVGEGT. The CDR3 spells CASSYGQGSAGIGEKLFF. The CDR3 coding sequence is TGTGCCAGCAGTTACGGACAGGGGTCGGCGGGCATCGGAGAAAAACTGTTTTTT.